A single count supports the clone carrying this TCR beta chain. Its target is unknown. The data derive from a study of cytomegalovirus exposure and HLA in healthy donors. General study results and limits: The study labeled more than 150 TCR beta chains cytomegalovirus-associated. Three of the chains that were CMV-associated were confirmed in vitro to be specific for CMV antigens.

TCRdb keeps only in-frame clones here, not all; method: immunoSEQ multiplex PCR. Seen here are some 170,000 clones, 85% to 90% observed once, and the top ten hold about 5.8%. Germline CDR1 reads SGDLS; CDR2 reads YYNGEE. The V and J ends lost 4 bases and 0 bases respectively, with 16 bases between them. The CDR3 runs to 16 residues. The material sequenced was PBMCs. The receptor was derived from a woman aged 25-40 years in good health and CMV-seronegative. The genes are TRBV9 and TRBJ1-2; D is perhaps TRBD1 (5 bases). CDR3 in amino acids: CASSLGYPTANYGYTF. In nucleotides, the CDR3 is TGTGCCAGCAGCCTAGGGTATCCGACAGCTAACTATGGCTACACCTTC.